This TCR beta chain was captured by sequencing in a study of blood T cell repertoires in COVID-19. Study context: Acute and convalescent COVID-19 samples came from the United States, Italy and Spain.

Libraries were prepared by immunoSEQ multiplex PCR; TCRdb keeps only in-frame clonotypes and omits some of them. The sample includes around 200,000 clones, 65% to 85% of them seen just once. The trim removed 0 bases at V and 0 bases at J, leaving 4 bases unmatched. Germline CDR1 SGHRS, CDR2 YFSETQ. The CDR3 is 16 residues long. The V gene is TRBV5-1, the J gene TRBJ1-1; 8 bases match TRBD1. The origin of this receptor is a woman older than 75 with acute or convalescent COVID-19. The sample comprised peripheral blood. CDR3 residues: CASSLGTGSLNTEAFF. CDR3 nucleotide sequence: TGCGCCAGCAGCTTGGGGACAGGGAGCTTGAACACTGAAGCTTTCTTT.